The source of this TCR beta chain is a study of T cells after yellow fever vaccination. Using its own MiXCR run on the 5' RACE reads, TCRdb lists one record per CDR3 protein. The repertoire holds around 200,000 distinct CDR3 sequences, roughly 11% seen once, with 36% in the top ten. Comments on this clonotype: The antigen is undetermined.

V was cut by 8 bases and J by 1 base, with 20 bases left in between. The CDR3 runs 16 residues. The germline CDR1 and CDR2 sequences are SNHLY and FYNNEI. Regarding the study as a whole: Most clones from primary vaccination resurfaced after the booster (around 97% CD4, approximately 87% CD8).

The source was CD8+ T cells sorted from PBMCs, collected 15 days after the yellow fever booster vaccination. The clonotype originates from a man younger than 30 who received the YFV17D yellow fever vaccine. The gene calls are TRBV2 and TRBJ1-1; weak D call: TRBD1 (5 bases). CDR3 DNA: TGTGCCAGCGTCTCTCGAGAGGGACCAGGGAACACTGAAGCTTTCTTT. Translation gives CASVSREGPGNTEAFF.